The clone carrying this TCR beta chain has just a few counts. Its antigen is unknown. The data were taken from a study of vaccination and CD4 T cells after COVID-19. This CDR3 region has 12 residues. Looked up from germline, CDR1 is SGHTA and CDR2 is FQGNSA. V gave up 1 base and J gave up 4 bases, with 5 bases separating them. CD4+ T cells that had been cultured provided DNA sequenced with the Oncomine TCR Beta short-read assay. MiXCR, applied by TCRdb to the PCR reads, yields one record per CDR3 protein. The table records under 4,000 distinct CDR3 sequences, roughly a sixth of them present only once. The treatment denotes: roughly 11-day PBMC culture with coronavirus spike peptide pools or control peptides (ViraFEST assay).

The sequence came from a human donor who had recovered from COVID-19. Sample: CD4+ T cells from blood, cultured in vitro. This chain joins TRBV7-2 and TRBJ2-7; D is undetermined. The CDR3 DNA reads TGTGCCAGCAGCTTAGTGGAGTACGAGCAGTACTTC. Its translation: CASSLVEYEQYF.